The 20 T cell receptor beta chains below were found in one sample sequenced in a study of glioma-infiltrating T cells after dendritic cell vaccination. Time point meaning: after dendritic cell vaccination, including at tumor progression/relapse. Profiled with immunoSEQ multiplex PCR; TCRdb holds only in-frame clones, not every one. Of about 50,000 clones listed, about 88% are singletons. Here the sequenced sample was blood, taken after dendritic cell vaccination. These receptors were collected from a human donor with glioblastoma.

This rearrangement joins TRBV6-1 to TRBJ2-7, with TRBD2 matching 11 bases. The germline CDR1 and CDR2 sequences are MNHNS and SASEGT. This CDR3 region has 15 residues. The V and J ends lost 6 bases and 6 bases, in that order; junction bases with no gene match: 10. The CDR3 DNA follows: TGTGCCAGCAGGGAGGGGGCTAGCGGGAGGTTCGAGCAGTACTTC. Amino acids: CASREGASGRFEQYF.

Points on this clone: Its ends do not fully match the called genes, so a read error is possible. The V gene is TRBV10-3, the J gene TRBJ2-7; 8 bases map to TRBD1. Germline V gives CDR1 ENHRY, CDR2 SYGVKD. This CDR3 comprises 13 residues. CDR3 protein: CATGQGDSDEQYF. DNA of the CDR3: TGTGCCACCGGACAGGGCGACTCCGACGAGCAGTACTTC.

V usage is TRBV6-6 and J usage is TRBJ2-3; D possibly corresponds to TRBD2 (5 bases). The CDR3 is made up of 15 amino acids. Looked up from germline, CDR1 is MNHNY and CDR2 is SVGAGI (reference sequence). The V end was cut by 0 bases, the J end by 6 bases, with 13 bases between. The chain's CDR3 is CASSYSIGVGDTQYF. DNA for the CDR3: TGTGCCAGCAGTTACTCGATCGGGGTTGGCGATACGCAGTATTTT.

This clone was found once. CDR3 sequence: CAISASGSYGYTF. DNA of the CDR3: TGTGCCATCAGTGCATCAGGGTCTTATGGCTACACCTTC. The chain is built from TRBV10-3 and TRBJ1-2, with D perhaps matching TRBD1 (5 bases). With 4 bases removed from V and 5 bases from J, the gap between germline ends came to 11 bases. The CDR3 is made up of 13 amino acids. Germline values: CDR1 ENHRY, CDR2 SYGVKD.

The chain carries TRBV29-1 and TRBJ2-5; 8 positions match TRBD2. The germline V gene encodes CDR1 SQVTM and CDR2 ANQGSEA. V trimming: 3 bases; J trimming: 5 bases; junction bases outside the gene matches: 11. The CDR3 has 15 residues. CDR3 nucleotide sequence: TGCAGCGTTGATGGAGCGGGAGTCCCCCCCGAGACCCAGTACTTC. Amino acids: CSVDGAGVPPETQYF. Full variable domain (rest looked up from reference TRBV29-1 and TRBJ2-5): SAVISQKPSRDICQRGTSLTIQCQVDSQVTMMFWYRQQPGQSLTLIATANQGSEATYESGFVIDKFPISRPNLTFSTLTVSNMSPEDSSIYLCSVDGAGVPPETQYFGPGTRLLVL.

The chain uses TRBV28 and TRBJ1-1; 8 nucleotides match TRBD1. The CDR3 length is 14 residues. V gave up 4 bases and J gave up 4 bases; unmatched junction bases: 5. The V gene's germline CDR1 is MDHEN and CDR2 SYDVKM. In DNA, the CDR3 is TGTGCCAGCAGTTCAGGGGGCGCGGTCACTGAAGCTTTCTTT. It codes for CASSSGGAVTEAFF.

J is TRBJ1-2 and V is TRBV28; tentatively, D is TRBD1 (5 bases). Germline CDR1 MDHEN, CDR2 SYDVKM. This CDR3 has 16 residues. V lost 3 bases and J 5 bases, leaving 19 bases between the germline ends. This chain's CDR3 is CASSFPPGAGNYGYTF. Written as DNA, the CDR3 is TGTGCCAGCAGTTTCCCCCCGGGTGCAGGGAATTATGGCTACACCTTC.

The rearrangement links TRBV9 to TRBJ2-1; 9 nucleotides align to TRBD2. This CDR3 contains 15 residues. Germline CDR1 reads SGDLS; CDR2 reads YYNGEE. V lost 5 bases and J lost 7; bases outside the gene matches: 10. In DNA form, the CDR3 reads TGTGCCAGCAGTCGGCGGGAGGGCCGGGATAATGAGCAGTTCTTC. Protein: CASSRREGRDNEQFF.

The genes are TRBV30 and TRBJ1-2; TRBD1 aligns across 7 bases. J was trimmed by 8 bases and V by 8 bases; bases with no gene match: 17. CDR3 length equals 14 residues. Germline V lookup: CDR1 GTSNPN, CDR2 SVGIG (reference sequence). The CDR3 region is CARTVRGRDSGYTF. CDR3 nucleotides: TGTGCCCGGACTGTTAGGGGGCGAGATTCCGGCTACACCTTC.

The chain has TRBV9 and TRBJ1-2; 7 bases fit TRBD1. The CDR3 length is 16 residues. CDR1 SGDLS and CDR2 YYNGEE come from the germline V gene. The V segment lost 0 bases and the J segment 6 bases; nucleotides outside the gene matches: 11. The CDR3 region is CASSVDKDRQGDGYTF. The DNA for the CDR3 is TGTGCCAGCAGCGTAGACAAGGACAGACAGGGAGATGGCTACACCTTC. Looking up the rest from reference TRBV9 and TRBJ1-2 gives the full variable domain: DSGVTQTPKHLITATGQRVTLRCSPRSGDLSVYWYQQSLDQGLQFLIQYYNGEERAKGNILERFSAQQFPDLHSELNLSSLELGDSALYFCASSVDKDRQGDGYTFGSGTRLTVV.

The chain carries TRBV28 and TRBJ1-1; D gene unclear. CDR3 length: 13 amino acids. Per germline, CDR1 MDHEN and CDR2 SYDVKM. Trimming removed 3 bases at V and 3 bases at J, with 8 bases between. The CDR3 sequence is CASSFGGYTEAFF. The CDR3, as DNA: TGTGCCAGCAGTTTCGGCGGATACACTGAAGCTTTCTTT.

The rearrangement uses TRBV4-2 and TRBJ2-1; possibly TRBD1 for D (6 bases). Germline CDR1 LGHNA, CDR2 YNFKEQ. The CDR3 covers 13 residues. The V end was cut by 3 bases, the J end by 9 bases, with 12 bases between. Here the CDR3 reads CASSQAGVSEQFF. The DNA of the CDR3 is TGTGCCAGCAGCCAGGCAGGGGTAAGTGAGCAGTTCTTC.

The CDR3 coding sequence is TGTGCCACCCATCTGGCAGGGAAGACATACGAGCAGTACTTC. Translating gives CATHLAGKTYEQYF. J is TRBJ2-7 and V is TRBV21-1; the table's D gene call, TRBD1, was not cross checked with the DNA. TRBV21-1 is shown as a pseudogene. The CDR3 is 14 amino acids.

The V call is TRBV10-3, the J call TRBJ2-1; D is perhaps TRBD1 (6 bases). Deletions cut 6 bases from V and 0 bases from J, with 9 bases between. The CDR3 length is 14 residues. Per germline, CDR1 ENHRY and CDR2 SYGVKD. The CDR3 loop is CAISGTSSYNEQFF. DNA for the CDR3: TGTGCCATCAGCGGGACAAGCTCCTACAATGAGCAGTTCTTC.

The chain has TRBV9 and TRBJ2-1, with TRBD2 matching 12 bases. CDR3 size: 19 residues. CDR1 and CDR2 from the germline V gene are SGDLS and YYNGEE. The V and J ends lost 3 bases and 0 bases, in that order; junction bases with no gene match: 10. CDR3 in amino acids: CASSASGRAPGSSYNEQFF. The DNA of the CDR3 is TGTGCCAGCAGCGCTAGCGGGAGGGCCCCCGGCAGCTCCTACAATGAGCAGTTCTTC.

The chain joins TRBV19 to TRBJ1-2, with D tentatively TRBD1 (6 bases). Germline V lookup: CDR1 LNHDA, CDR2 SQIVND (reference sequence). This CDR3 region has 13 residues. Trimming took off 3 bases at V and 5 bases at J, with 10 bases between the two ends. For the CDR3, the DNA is TGTGCCAGTAGTATTGGGACAAATTATGGCTACACCTTC. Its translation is CASSIGTNYGYTF.

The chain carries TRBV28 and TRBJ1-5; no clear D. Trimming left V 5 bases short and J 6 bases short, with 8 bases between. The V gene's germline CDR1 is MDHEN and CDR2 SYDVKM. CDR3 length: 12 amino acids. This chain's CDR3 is CASSRSIQPQHF. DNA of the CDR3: TGTGCCAGCAGTCGTAGTATTCAGCCCCAGCATTTT. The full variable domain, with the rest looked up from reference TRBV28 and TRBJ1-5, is DVKVTQSSRYLVKRTGEKVFLECVQDMDHENMFWYRQDPGLGLRLIYFSYDVKMKEKGDIPEGYSVSREKKERFSLILESASTNQTSMYLCASSRSIQPQHFGDGTRLSIL.

CDR3 loop: CASRRTGGDEQYF. CDR3 coding DNA: TGTGCCAGTAGGAGGACAGGGGGCGACGAGCAGTACTTC. The chain combines TRBV19 with TRBJ2-7, with 11 nucleotides matching TRBD1. The CDR3 runs 13 residues. Germline V lookup: CDR1 LNHDA, CDR2 SQIVND (reference sequence). Trimming removed 6 bases from V and 5 bases from J; junction bases left unmatched: 3.

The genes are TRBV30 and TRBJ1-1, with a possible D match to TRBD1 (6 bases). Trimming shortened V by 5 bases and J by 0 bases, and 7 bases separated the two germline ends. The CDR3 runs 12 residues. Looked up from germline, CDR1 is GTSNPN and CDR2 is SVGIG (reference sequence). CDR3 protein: CAWDRLNTEAFF. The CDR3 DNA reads TGTGCCTGGGACAGGCTGAACACTGAAGCTTTCTTT.

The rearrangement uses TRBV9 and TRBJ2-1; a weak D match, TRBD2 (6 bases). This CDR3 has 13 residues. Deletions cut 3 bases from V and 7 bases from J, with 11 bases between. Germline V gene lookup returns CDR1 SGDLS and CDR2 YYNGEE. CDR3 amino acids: CASSALAGNEQFF. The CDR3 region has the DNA TGTGCCAGCAGCGCCCTCGCGGGGAATGAGCAGTTCTTC.